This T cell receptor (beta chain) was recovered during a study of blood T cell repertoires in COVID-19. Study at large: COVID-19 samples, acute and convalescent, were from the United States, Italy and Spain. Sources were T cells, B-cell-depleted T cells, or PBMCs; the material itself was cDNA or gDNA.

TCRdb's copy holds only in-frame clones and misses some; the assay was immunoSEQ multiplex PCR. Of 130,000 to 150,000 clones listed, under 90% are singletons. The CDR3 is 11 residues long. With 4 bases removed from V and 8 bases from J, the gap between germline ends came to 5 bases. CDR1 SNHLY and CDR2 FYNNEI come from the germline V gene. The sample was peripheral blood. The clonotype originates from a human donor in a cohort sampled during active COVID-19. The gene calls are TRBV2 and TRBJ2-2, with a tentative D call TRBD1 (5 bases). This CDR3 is CASSGQGELFF. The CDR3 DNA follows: TGTGCCAGCAGTGGACAGGGGGAGCTGTTTTTT. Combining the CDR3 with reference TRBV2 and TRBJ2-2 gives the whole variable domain EPEVTQTPSHQVTQMGQEVILRCVPISNHLYFYWYRQILGQKVEFLVSFYNNEISEKSEIFDDQFSVERPDGSNFTLKIRSTKLEDSAMYFCASSGQGELFFGEGSRLTVL.